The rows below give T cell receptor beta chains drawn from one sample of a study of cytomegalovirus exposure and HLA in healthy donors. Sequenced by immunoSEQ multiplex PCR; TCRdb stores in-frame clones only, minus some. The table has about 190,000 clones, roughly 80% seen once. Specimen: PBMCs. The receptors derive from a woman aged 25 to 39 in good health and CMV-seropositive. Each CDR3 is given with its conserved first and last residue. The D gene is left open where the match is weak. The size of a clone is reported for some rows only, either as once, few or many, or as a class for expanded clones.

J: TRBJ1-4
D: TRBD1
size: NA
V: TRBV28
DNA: TGTGCCAGCAGTTACACAGGGGTCTCTAATGAAAAACTGTTTTTT
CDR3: CASSYTGVSNEKLFF

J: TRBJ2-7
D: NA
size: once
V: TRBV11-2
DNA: TGTGCCAGCAGCCCTCTCGGGGATAGCTCCTACGAGCAGTACTTC
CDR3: CASSPLGDSSYEQYF

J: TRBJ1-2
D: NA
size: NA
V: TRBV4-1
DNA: TGCGCCAGCAGCCCGGGGGGGGCTACCCTTCGTGGCTACACCTTC
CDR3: CASSPGGATLRGYTF

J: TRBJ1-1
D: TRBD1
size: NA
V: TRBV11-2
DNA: TGTGCCAGCAGTATAATCCGAACCCAGGGGGCAGGGTCTGAAGCTTTCTTT
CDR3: CASSIIRTQGAGSEAFF

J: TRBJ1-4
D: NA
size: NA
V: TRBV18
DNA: TGTGCCAGCTCACAACAGGGAGATGAAAAACTGTTTTTT
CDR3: CASSQQGDEKLFF

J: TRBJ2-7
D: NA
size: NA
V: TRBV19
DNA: TGTGCCAGTAGTCTACAGGGTAGTAGGTACGAGCAGTACTTC
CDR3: CASSLQGSRYEQYF

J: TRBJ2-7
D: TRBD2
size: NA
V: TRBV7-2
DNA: TGTGCCAGCAGCTTAAGGACTAGCGGGCTCTACGAGCAGTACTTC
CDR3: CASSLRTSGLYEQYF

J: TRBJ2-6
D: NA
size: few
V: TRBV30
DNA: TGTGCCTGGAGTGCATGGACATCCTATGAGGCTGGGGCCAACGTCCTGACTTTC
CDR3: CAWSAWTSYEAGANVLTF

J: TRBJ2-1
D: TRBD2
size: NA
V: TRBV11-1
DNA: TGTGCCAGCAGCCCACCAAGCGGGACGACCACAGTTGAGCAGTTCTTC
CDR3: CASSPPSGTTTVEQFF

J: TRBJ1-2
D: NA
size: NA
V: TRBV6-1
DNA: TGTGCCAGCAGTGAAGGGACAGCTTTTTATGGCTACACCTTC
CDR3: CASSEGTAFYGYTF

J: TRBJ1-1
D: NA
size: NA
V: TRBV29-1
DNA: TGCAGCGTTGAGGGGGCCGACGAGGACACTGAAGCTTTCTTT
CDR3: CSVEGADEDTEAFF

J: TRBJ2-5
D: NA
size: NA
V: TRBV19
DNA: TGTGCCAGTACTTCCGATCCCTACGGGGAGACCCAGTACTTC
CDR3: CASTSDPYGETQYF

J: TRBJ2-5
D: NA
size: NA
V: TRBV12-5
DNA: TGTGCTAGTGGTCTGGGTCGGGAGACCCAGTACTTC
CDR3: CASGLGRETQYF

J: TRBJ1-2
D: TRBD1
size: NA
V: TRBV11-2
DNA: TGTGCCAGCAGTCCGACAGGGGATAACTATGGCTACACCTTC
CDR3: CASSPTGDNYGYTF

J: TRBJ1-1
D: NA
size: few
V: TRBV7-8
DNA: TGTGCCAGCAGCCCCTCCCGAGGGCAGGACTTAGCTTTCTTT
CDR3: CASSPSRGQDLAFF

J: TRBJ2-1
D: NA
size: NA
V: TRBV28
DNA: TGTGCCAGCAGTTCGGGCGGGCTGCCCTACAATGAGCAGTTCTTC
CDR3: CASSSGGLPYNEQFF

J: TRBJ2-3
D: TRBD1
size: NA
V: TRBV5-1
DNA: TGCGCCAGCAGCCCGGGACAGGGGGCCGATACGCAGTATTTT
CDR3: CASSPGQGADTQYF

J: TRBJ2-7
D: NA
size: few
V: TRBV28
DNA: TGTGCCAGCAGTTTGTCTCTCCCCGAGCAGTACTTC
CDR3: CASSLSLPEQYF

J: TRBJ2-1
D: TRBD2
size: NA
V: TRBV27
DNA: TGTGCCAGCAGTCAGACTAGCGGGCCCTACAATGAGCAGTTCTTC
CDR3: CASSQTSGPYNEQFF

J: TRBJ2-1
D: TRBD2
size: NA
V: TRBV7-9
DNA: TGTGCCAGCTCCCCCACAAAGCGGGGCTTGTTCAATGAGCAGTTCTTC
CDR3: CASSPTKRGLFNEQFF